The 3 T cell receptor beta chains given below trace back to one sample, sequenced in a study of regulatory T cells in long-lasting Graves disease. As for time point: newly diagnosed GD, antithyroid drugs for less than 3 months. The authors made the TCR library using RNA they extracted from PBMCs. CDR3 regions were amplified by Arm-PCR using iRepertoire HTBI primers to build TCR beta libraries. From the multiplex PCR reads, TCRdb called clonotypes with MiXCR, one entry per CDR3 protein. The repertoire consists of under 250,000 distinct CDR3 sequences, with roughly 18% occurring once and the leading ten covering about 10%. The same sample was also studied in work on T cells in Graves' hyperthyroidism and ophthalmopathy.

Sample: peripheral blood mononuclear cells (PBMCs), taken at new diagnosis, from a patient treated with antithyroid drugs. The receptors derive from a woman in her thirties with Graves disease.

The chain has TRBV28 and TRBJ2-5; 7 bases map to TRBD1. J gave up 6 bases and V 8 bases, and 12 bases lay outside the gene matches. CDR1 and CDR2 (germline): MDHEN, SYDVKM. CDR3 length: 14 amino acids. The DNA for the CDR3 is TGTGCCAGCCTGCCGAAGGGGGCGCAAAAGACCCAGTACTTC. This codes for CASLPKGAQKTQYF.

V usage is TRBV7-7 and J usage is TRBJ2-5; 7 bases match TRBD1. The length of the CDR3 is 11 residues. The V gene's germline CDR1 is SSHAT and CDR2 FNYEAQ (reference sequence). The CDR3 DNA reads TGTGCTAAAACAGGGGCAGAGACCCAGTACTTC. This translates into CAKTGAETQYF.

This clonotype was seen many times. DNA of the CDR3: TGCAGTGCTGTAGCGGGGGGGTACGAGCAGTACTTC. Translating gives CSAVAGGYEQYF. The V and J genes are TRBV20-1 and TRBJ2-7, with 11 bases fitting TRBD2. The V gene end was trimmed by 5 bases and the J gene end by 4 bases; junction bases not matched to a gene: 1. In germline, CDR1 is DFQATT, CDR2 SNEGSKA (reference sequence). CDR3 length: 12 residues.